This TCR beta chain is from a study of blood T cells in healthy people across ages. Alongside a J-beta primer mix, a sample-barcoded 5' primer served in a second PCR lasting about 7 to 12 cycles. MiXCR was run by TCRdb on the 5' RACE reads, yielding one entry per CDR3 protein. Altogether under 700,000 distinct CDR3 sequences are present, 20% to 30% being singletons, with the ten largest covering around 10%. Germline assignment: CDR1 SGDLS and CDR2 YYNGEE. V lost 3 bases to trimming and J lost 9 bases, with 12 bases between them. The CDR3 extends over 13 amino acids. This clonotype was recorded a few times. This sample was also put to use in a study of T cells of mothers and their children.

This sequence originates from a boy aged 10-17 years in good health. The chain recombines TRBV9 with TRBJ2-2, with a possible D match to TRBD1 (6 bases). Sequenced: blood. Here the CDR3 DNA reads TGTGCCAGCAGCGCCGGACAGTACAGGGAGCTGTTTTTT. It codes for CASSAGQYRELFF.